The TCR beta chain described here comes from a study of T-cell memory formation after mild COVID-19. Study at large: For the most part, TCR clusters were specific to one donor.

This clonotype was seen repeatedly, ten times or more. Using constant-segment primers, 5'RACE produced TCR alpha and TCR beta cDNA libraries carrying sample barcodes and UMIs. One entry per CDR3 protein, called by TCRdb with MiXCR from the 5' RACE reads. Of roughly 370,000 distinct CDR3 sequences listed, approximately 15% are singletons. V gave up 5 bases and J gave up 5 bases; unmatched junction bases: 12. Per the germline V gene, CDR1 is LNHDA and CDR2 is SQIVND (reference sequence). This CDR3 is built from 16 residues. The sequence was collected from a young man who had mild COVID-19 (a few samples of this study predate the infection). Cell type and time point are not known. The source material was PBMCs or a T cell subset sorted from them (not recorded which). The genes are TRBV19 and TRBJ2-1; 7 bases agree with TRBD2. The CDR3 reads CASSYNGRGVDNEQFF. For the CDR3, the DNA is TGTGCCAGTAGTTATAATGGTCGGGGGGTCGACAATGAGCAGTTCTTC. The full variable domain, completed using reference TRBV19 and TRBJ2-1, is DGGITQSPKYLFRKEGQNVTLSCEQNLNHDAMYWYRQDPGQGLRLIYYSQIVNDFQKGDIAEGYSVSREKKESFPLTVTSAQKNPTAFYLCASSYNGRGVDNEQFFGPGTRLTVL.